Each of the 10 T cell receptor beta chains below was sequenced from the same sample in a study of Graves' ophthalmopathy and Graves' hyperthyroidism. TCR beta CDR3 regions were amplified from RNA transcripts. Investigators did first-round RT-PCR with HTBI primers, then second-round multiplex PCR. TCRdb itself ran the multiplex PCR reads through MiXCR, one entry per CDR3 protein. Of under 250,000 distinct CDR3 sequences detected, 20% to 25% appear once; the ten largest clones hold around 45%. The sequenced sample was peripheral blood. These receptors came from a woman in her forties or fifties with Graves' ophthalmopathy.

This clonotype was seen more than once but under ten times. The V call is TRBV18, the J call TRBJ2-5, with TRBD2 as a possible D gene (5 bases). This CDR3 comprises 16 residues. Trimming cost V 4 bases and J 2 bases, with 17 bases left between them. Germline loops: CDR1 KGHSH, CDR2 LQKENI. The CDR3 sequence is CASSLGREGGQETQYF. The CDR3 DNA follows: TGTGCCAGCTCACTCGGAAGGGAAGGAGGACAAGAGACCCAGTACTTC.

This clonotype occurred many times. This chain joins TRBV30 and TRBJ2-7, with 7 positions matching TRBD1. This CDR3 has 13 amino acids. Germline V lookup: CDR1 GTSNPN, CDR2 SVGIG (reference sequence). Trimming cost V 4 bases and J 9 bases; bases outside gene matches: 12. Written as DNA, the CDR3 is TGTGCCTGGAATGGGGACAGAAGAGCGCGGCAGTACTTC. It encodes CAWNGDRRARQYF.

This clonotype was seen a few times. The CDR3 nucleotides read TGTGCCAGCAGTTTAGAAAGACAAGAGACCCAGTACTTC. It codes for CASSLERQETQYF. The chain recombines TRBV12-3 or TRBV12-4 with TRBJ2-5, with D hard to call. V shed 1 base and J shed 2 bases, with 5 bases lying between them. The CDR3 is 13 residues long.

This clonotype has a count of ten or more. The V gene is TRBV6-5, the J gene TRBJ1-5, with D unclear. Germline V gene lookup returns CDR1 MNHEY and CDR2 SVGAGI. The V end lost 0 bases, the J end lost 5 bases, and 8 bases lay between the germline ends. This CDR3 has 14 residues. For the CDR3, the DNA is TGTGCCAGCAGTTACTCTGGGGAAGATCAGCCCCAGCATTTT. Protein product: CASSYSGEDQPQHF.

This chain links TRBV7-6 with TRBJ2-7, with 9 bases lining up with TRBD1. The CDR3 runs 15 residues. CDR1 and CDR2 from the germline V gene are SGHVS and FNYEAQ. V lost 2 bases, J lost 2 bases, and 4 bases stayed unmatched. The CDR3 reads CASSLMGQGTYEQYF. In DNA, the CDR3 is TGTGCCAGCAGCTTAATGGGACAGGGCACCTACGAGCAGTACTTC.

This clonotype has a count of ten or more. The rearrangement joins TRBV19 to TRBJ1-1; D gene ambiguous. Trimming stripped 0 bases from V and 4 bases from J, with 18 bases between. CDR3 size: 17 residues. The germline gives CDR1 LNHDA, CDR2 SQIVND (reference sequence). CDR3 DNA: TGTGCCAGTAGTATAGATCGGAGGTCCCCGGAGGTCACTGAAGCTTTCTTT. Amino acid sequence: CASSIDRRSPEVTEAFF.

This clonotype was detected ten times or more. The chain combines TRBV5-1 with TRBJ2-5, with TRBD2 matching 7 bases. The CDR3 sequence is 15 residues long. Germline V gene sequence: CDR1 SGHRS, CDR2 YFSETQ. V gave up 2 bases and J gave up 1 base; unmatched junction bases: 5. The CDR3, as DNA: TGCGCCAGCAGCTTAGGGCTAGCGGTCCAAGAGACCCAGTACTTC. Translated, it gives CASSLGLAVQETQYF.

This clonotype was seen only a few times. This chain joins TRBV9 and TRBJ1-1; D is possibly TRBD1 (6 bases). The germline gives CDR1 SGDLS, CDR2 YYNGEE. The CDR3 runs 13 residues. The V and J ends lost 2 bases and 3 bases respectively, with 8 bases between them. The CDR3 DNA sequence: TGTGCCAGCAGCGTGAGACAGGACACTGAAGCTTTCTTT. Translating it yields CASSVRQDTEAFF.

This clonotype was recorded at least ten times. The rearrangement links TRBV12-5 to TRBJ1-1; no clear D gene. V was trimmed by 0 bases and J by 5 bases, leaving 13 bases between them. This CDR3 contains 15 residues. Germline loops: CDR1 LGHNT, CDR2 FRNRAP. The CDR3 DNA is TGTGCTAGTGGTTTGGTAGTCGGTCGGGGAACTGAAGCTTTCTTT. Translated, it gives CASGLVVGRGTEAFF. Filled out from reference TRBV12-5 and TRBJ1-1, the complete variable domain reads DARVTQTPRHKVTEMGQEVTMRCQPILGHNTVFWYRQTMMQGLELLAYFRNRAPLDDSGMPKDRFSAEMPDATLATLKIQPSEPRDSAVYFCASGLVVGRGTEAFFGQGTRLTVV.

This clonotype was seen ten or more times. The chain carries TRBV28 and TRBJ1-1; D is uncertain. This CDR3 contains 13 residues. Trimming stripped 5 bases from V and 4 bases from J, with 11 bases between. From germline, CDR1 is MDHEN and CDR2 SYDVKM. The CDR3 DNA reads TGTGCCAGCAGTCCTGCCCCTGGCACTGAAGCTTTCTTT. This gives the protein CASSPAPGTEAFF.